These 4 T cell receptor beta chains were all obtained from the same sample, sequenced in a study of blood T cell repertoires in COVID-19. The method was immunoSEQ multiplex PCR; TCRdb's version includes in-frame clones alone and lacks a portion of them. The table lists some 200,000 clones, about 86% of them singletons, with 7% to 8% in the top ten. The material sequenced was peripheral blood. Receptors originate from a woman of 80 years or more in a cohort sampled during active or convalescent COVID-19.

This chain's CDR3 is CAIRTLTSYEQYF. In nucleotides, the CDR3 is TGTGCCATCCGGACACTTACTTCCTACGAGCAGTACTTC. This rearrangement joins TRBV28 to TRBJ2-7, with D possibly being TRBD1 (5 bases). This CDR3 contains 13 residues. Between the trimmed V and J ends, which lost 10 bases and 1 base, there was a span of 14 bases. CDR1 is MDHEN and CDR2 is SYDVKM in the germline V gene. The full variable domain, completed using reference TRBV28 and TRBJ2-7, is DVKVTQSSRYLVKRTGEKVFLECVQDMDHENMFWYRQDPGLGLRLIYFSYDVKMKEKGDIPEGYSVSREKKERFSLILESASTNQTSMYLCAIRTLTSYEQYFGPGTRLTVT.

CDR3 region: CASSQGGQGLYEQYF. As DNA, the CDR3 is TGCGCCAGCAGCCAAGGGGGACAGGGTTTGTACGAGCAGTACTTC. This chain joins TRBV4-1 and TRBJ2-7, with 9 bases that match TRBD1. Germline CDR1 is MGHRA and CDR2 is YSYEKL. The ends lost 1 base at V and 4 bases at J; junction bases unmatched: 5. CDR3 length: 15 residues.

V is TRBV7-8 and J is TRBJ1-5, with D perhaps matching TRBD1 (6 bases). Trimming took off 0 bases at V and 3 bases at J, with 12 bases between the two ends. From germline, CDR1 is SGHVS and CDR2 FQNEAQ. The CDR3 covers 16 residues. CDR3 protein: CASSLAGTLHNQPQHF. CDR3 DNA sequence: TGTGCCAGCAGCTTAGCAGGGACACTACACAATCAGCCCCAGCATTTT.

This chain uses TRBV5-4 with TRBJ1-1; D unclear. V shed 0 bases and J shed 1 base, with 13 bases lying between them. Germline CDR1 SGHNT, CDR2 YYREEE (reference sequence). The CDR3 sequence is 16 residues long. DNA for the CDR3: TGTGCCAGCAGCTTGGTTCCAGAGGTGAGGAACACTGAAGCTTTCTTT. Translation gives CASSLVPEVRNTEAFF.